The 11 T cell receptor beta chains presented below share a single source sample, sequenced in a study of beta chain features in type 1 diabetes (dated by TCRdb to about 2018). Library generation was performed with the immunoSEQ multiplex PCR assay. All of the isolated RNA was reverse transcribed with the High Capacity cDNA Reverse Transcription Kit, so expressed TCRB transcripts were sequenced. Held by TCRdb, this immuneACCESS table contains in-frame sequences only and omits some clones. Under half of the omission traces to an unresolved V gene where checked; the cause of the rest is unknown. The table for this sample lists fewer than 550,000 clones; roughly an eighth of them were counted only once. Over 0.035% of the sample belongs to the ten largest clones. Sequenced sample: naive CD4+ T cells from blood. The cell subset or site label, read with the paper, signifies: true naive CD4+ T cells. These receptors originate from a woman aged 18-29 years in good health.

This clone was recorded a few times. The genes are TRBV30 and TRBJ1-5; tentative D call: TRBD1 (6 bases). CDR3 length equals 13 residues. With 1 base removed from V and 6 bases from J, the gap between germline ends came to 10 bases. The germline V gene has CDR1 GTSNPN and CDR2 SVGIG (reference sequence). In nucleotides, the CDR3 is TGTGCCTGGAGTGCGCAGGGGAGTCAGCCCCAGCATTTT. Protein product: CAWSAQGSQPQHF.

The chain has TRBV5-1 and TRBJ2-2; no clear D gene. V lost 1 base, J lost 7 bases, and 8 bases lay in between. The CDR3 covers 13 residues. CDR1 and CDR2 from the germline V gene are SGHRS and YFSETQ. CDR3: CASSLISLGELFF. The CDR3 DNA reads TGCGCCAGCAGCTTGATATCCCTCGGGGAGCTGTTTTTT.

This clone was seen a few times. The gene calls are TRBV18 and TRBJ1-5, with 9 bases aligning to TRBD1. CDR1 KGHSH and CDR2 LQKENI come from the germline V gene. The junction had 2 bases not matched to a gene; V was cut back by 3 bases and J by 2 bases. This CDR3 is built from 15 residues. As DNA, the CDR3 is TGTGCCAGCTCACCGACAGGGGGTGGCAATCAGCCCCAGCATTTT. This sequence encodes CASSPTGGGNQPQHF.

This clone was seen only a few times. The chain uses TRBV7-9 and TRBJ2-4, with 13 bases fitting TRBD2. Germline lookup yields CDR1 SEHNR and CDR2 FQNEAQ (reference sequence). V shed 5 bases, J shed 0 bases, and the junction held 7 bases outside the gene matches. The CDR3 loop spans 18 amino acids. The CDR3 region is CASSLGLAGAIAKNIQYF. CDR3 sequence (DNA): TGTGCCAGCAGCCTCGGACTAGCGGGGGCGATAGCCAAAAACATTCAGTACTTC.

This rearrangement joins TRBV5-1 to TRBJ2-5, with a tentative D call TRBD2 (6 bases). Trimming pared 4 bases from V and 9 bases from J, leaving 25 bases between. Germline V gene data show CDR1 as SGHRS and CDR2 as YFSETQ. There are 16 residues in the CDR3. This CDR3 is CASSAGPDPTVESQYF. DNA of the CDR3: TGCGCCAGCAGCGCGGGACCCGACCCCACAGTGGAATCCCAGTACTTC.

V and J are TRBV7-8 and TRBJ2-5; 7 bases are a match to TRBD2. From germline, CDR1 is SGHVS and CDR2 FQNEAQ. The CDR3 spans 14 residues. V lost 5 bases, J lost 3 bases, and 6 bases stayed unmatched. The CDR3 coding sequence is TGTGCCAGCAGCCATGGGACTAACAAAGAGACCCAGTACTTC. It is translated as CASSHGTNKETQYF.

V usage is TRBV7-2 and J usage is TRBJ2-5, with a tentative D call TRBD2 (6 bases). Germline CDR1 SGHTA, CDR2 FQGNSA. This CDR3 is built from 13 residues. The V gene lost 6 bases and the J gene lost 4 bases, with 12 bases spanning the gap. CDR3 bases: TGTGCCAGCAGTGGTTTGGGAGGAGAGACCCAGTACTTC. It specifies CASSGLGGETQYF.

The V gene is TRBV5-6, the J gene TRBJ1-3; the D gene is possibly TRBD1 (5 bases). The germline CDR1 and CDR2 sequences are SGHDT and YYEEEE. V gave up 1 base and J gave up 2 bases, with 10 bases separating them. The CDR3 has 15 amino acids. The CDR3 bases are TGTGCCAGCAGCTTGCGGCCCAGGGCTGGAAACACCATATATTTT. Translation gives CASSLRPRAGNTIYF.

This clone came up a few times. J is TRBJ1-5 and V is TRBV4-3; tentatively, D is TRBD1 (5 bases). V lost 1 base, J lost 5 bases, and 9 bases lay in between. CDR3 length: 14 amino acids. The germline V gene has CDR1 LGHNA and CDR2 YSLEER. This chain's CDR3 is CASSQVEGDQPQHF. In DNA form, the CDR3 reads TGCGCCAGCAGCCAAGTGGAAGGGGATCAGCCCCAGCATTTT.

This clone was recorded a few times. Here the CDR3 reads CSAPSWDRVSDEQFF. The CDR3 nucleotides are TGCAGCGCCCCTTCCTGGGACAGGGTAAGCGATGAGCAGTTCTTC. The chain employs TRBV29-1 and TRBJ2-1, with 9 bases fitting TRBD1. V was clipped by 7 bases and J by 8 bases; unmatched bases: 15. This CDR3 is built from 15 residues. CDR1 and CDR2 from the germline V gene are SQVTM and ANQGSEA.

The CDR3, as DNA: TGTGCCAGCAGCCCAAGGGCAGGGGACCAAGAGACCCAGTACTTC. This gives the protein CASSPRAGDQETQYF. The V and J genes are TRBV7-3 and TRBJ2-5, with D maybe TRBD1 (6 bases). Trimming cost V 5 bases and J 0 bases, with 13 bases left between them. CDR1 and CDR2 from the germline V gene are SGHTA and FQGTGA. CDR3 size: 15 residues.